This TCR beta chain was identified during a study of CD8+ T cells in alopecia areata. This clone was found a few times. Its antigen is still unknown. Extraction of RNA preceded its reverse transcription into cDNA, which served as the sequencing template. Clones were sequenced by immunoSEQ multiplex PCR, and TCRdb holds only the in-frame ones, with some missing. The sample includes about 100,000 clones, approximately 61% of them seen just once. The study, taken as a whole, reports: Higher clonality than in normal scalp was seen in lesional scalp, especially alopecia totalis/universalis. There were also resident alphabeta T cells of normal skin sequenced in scalp samples.

Researchers gathered lesional scalp punch biopsies and peripheral blood from patients with alopecia areata. This clonotype was sampled from a human donor with alopecia areata. Source material: NKG2D-low CD8+ T cells sorted from blood.

The CDR3 DNA reads as TGTGCCAGCAGCTCCCCAAAGACAGGGGGCTCCTACAATGAGCAGTTCTTC. Protein: CASSSPKTGGSYNEQFF. This chain joins TRBV7-9 and TRBJ2-1; 9 bases map to TRBD1. Germline V gene lookup returns CDR1 SEHNR and CDR2 FQNEAQ (reference sequence). Trimming at V came to 4 bases and at J to 0 bases, leaving 7 bases not matched to a gene. The CDR3 is 17 residues long.